These T cell receptor beta chains were read from a single sample in a study of blood T cells in healthy people across ages. Each CDR3 protein gets one entry after TCRdb re-called the 5' RACE reads with MiXCR. The repertoire holds approximately 800,000 distinct CDR3 sequences, 58% seen once, with approximately 23% in the top ten. The sample taken for sequencing was blood. These receptors were collected from a young man in good health. Both conserved end residues are part of each CDR3. D genes are given only for firm matches. Not every row has a clone size; where given, it reads once, few, many or a size class.

d_gene,v_gene,abundance,j_gene,CDR3aa,CDR3nt
-,TRBV5-6,once,TRBJ2-3,CASSLPGLGTDTQYF,TGTGCCAGCAGCTTACCGGGACTCGGCACAGATACGCAGTATTTT
-,TRBV12-3/TRBV12-4,-,TRBJ2-5,CASSLNGPQETQYF,TGTGCCAGCAGTTTGAACGGCCCCCAAGAGACCCAGTACTTC
TRBD2,TRBV6-5,-,TRBJ2-7,CASRAPGTSFYEQYF,TGTGCCAGCAGAGCCCCCGGGACTAGCTTTTACGAGCAGTACTTC
TRBD2,TRBV4-3,-,TRBJ2-1,CASSAGLQFNEQFF,TGCGCCAGCAGCGCGGGACTACAGTTCAATGAGCAGTTCTTC
-,TRBV20-1,-,TRBJ2-4,CSARAAGGLAKNIQYF,TGCAGTGCTAGGGCCGCAGGTGGTCTAGCCAAAAACATTCAGTACTTC
TRBD1,TRBV20-1,-,TRBJ1-1,CSARGQGPTNTEAFF,TGCAGTGCTAGAGGACAGGGACCCACGAACACTGAAGCTTTCTTT
TRBD2,TRBV20-1,-,TRBJ2-7,CSARDLERGVGEQYF,TGCAGTGCTAGAGATCTGGAGCGGGGAGTTGGCGAGCAGTACTTC
-,TRBV20-1,few,TRBJ2-3,CSAVRSARVTDTQYF,TGCAGTGCGGTCCGCTCGGCGAGGGTCACAGATACGCAGTATTTT
-,TRBV20-1,-,TRBJ1-2,CSARDAPGYTF,TGCAGTGCTAGGGACGCCCCCGGGTACACCTTC
-,TRBV28,-,TRBJ2-3,CASRVYDLGGDTQYF,TGTGCCAGCAGGGTTTACGACTTAGGGGGAGATACGCAGTATTTT
TRBD2,TRBV7-2,few,TRBJ2-5,CASSLQREQYF,TGTGCCAGCAGCCTGCAGCGGGAGCAGTACTTC
-,TRBV20-1,many,TRBJ1-2,CSASHEGSYGYTF,TGCAGTGCTAGCCACGAGGGGAGCTATGGCTACACCTTC
-,TRBV6-5,-,TRBJ2-1,CASSYGDLGYNEQFF,TGTGCCAGCAGTTACGGTGACTTGGGTTACAATGAGCAGTTCTTC
-,TRBV20-1,-,TRBJ2-1,CSARDWTVLDEQFF,TGCAGTGCTAGGGACTGGACGGTTTTAGATGAGCAGTTCTTC
TRBD1,TRBV5-1,-,TRBJ1-2,CASSFGPGQGHGYTF,TGCGCCAGCAGCTTTGGACCGGGACAGGGGCACGGCTACACCTTC
TRBD2,TRBV6-6,-,TRBJ2-3,CASRPRTSGAGDTQYF,TGTGCCAGCAGACCCCGGACTAGCGGCGCAGGGGATACGCAGTATTTT
TRBD2,TRBV28,-,TRBJ2-5,CASRISGNRETQYF,TGTGCCAGCAGGATAAGCGGGAACCGAGAGACCCAGTACTTC
-,TRBV9,-,TRBJ1-4,CASSVAGANEKLFF,TGTGCCAGCAGCGTAGCAGGGGCTAATGAAAAACTGTTTTTT
-,TRBV12-5,-,TRBJ2-7,CASAALTVEQYF,TGTGCTAGTGCCGCCCTCACCGTCGAGCAGTACTTC
-,TRBV12-5,-,TRBJ2-7,CASGQGTYEQYF,TGTGCTAGTGGCCAGGGAACCTACGAGCAGTACTTC
-,TRBV10-3,-,TRBJ1-1,CAISRDEDTEAFF,TGTGCCATCAGCAGGGATGAGGACACTGAAGCTTTCTTT
-,TRBV9,once,TRBJ2-1,CASNRDFNNEQFF,TGTGCCAGCAACCGGGACTTTAACAATGAGCAGTTCTTC
TRBD2,TRBV7-8,-,TRBJ2-5,CASSSNLAGGYQETQYF,TGTGCCAGCAGCTCGAACTTAGCGGGAGGGTACCAAGAGACCCAGTACTTC
-,TRBV2,-,TRBJ2-7,CANAERIYEQYF,TGTGCCAACGCGGAGCGGATATACGAGCAGTACTTC
-,TRBV7-2,once,TRBJ2-7,CASRPGTTGANEQYF,TGTGCCAGCAGACCCGGGACTACGGGGGCCAACGAGCAGTACTTC